This T cell receptor (beta chain) emerged from a study of T cell responses to AZD1222 COVID-19 vaccine (dated by TCRdb to the early 2020s). Some background on the complete study: TCR sequencing covered about 230 trial participants: around 210 given two doses of AZD1222 and about 26 given two doses of MenACWY control vaccine. Enrollment into the trials was organized by age into subgroups of 18-55, 56-69 and 70-plus years, and those subgroups contained roughly 160, 29 and 62 TCR-sequenced participants, respectively.

The CDR3 regions of human TCRbeta chains were subjected to immunosequencing. The original pipeline was this. Repertoire TCRs were matched against a reference library of SARS-CoV-2-specific TCRs generated with the MIRA antigen-specificity platform. Breadth meant the fraction of unique TCRs that were SARS-CoV-2-associated, whereas depth meant the fraction of total T cells that were SARS-CoV-2-associated. Using the MIRA data, each spike-specific TCR was mapped to the spike region that the TCR reacts to and placed in a CD4 or CD8 class. Log10-transformed breadth and depth values were compared by one-way ANOVA with Sidak's multiple comparisons tests. TCRdb took this table from immuneACCESS and kept in-frame rearrangements with V and J called. Such tables lack part of the clones; where checked against another copy, unresolved V genes explain under half of the gap, and the rest is unexplained. V, J and clone size derive from that table, while D and trimming were established from the DNA sequence. For this sample the table gives some 170,000 clones, of which about nine tenths were detected only once. The top ten clones comprise about 4.3% of the sample.

V and J are trimmed by 5 bases and 2 bases, and the gene matches miss 6 bases of the junction. The CDR3 has 15 amino acids, counting the end cysteine and phenylalanine. Only the CDR3 DNA is retained, 45 bases long and in frame from the first base. CDR1 SGHTA and CDR2 FQGNSA were looked up in the germline V gene. Per the publication, the time point label means: about 28 days (+/-7) after the second vaccine dose. The label giving this sample's treatment or condition can be read as: meningococcal conjugate vaccine given as trial control. Samples from vaccinated people were obtained from the UK trials COV001 and COV002, which included a single-blind randomized controlled phase 2/3 trial of AZD1222 (ChAdOx1 nCoV-19) in healthy adults. Trial participant PBMC samples were collected at day 0 and day 28 after the second dose for TCRbeta chain sequencing. What the research found in general, with its limitations: Most participants were white British and females outnumbered males, and the authors suggested that clonal diversity may have been underestimated. Because no day 14 peak-response samples were available, the repertoires could be characterized only after the peak T cell response. Vaccine-associated CD4 TCRs spanned the whole spike protein, with dominant responses in regions 160-218 and 743-854. Conclusions about previously exposed vaccinees are limited, since just a handful of AZD1222 recipients were seropositive for SARS-CoV-2 at baseline. The 56-69-year group was small, and its depth increase did not reach significance, likely because of low power. After two AZD1222 doses, spike-specific TCR breadth and depth were significantly higher than at day 0 and than in MenACWY recipients. Nearly half of unique spike-specific TCRs reportedly recognized epitopes outside regions mutated in the B.1.351 and B.1.1.7 variants.

Details on this clone: Its antigen target is currently unknown. No much larger clonotype is one base removed from it; base qualities were not supplied.

The sequences come from peripheral blood, collected 28 days after the second dose of the MenACWY control vaccine. This clonotype was obtained from an adult who received the MenACWY meningococcal vaccine as a control. The chain is made from TRBV7-2 and TRBJ2-7, with 10 bases matching TRBD2. The DNA sequence is given as TGTGCCAGCAGCGCCACTAGCGGGATGACCTACGAGCAGTACTTC. The resulting protein is CASSATSGMTYEQYF.